This is a list of T cell receptor beta chains from one sample in a study of molecular identifiers for immune sequencing clone quantification. TCRdb re-called the PCR reads through MiXCR, storing one row per CDR3 protein. The data show roughly 9,700 distinct CDR3 sequences, roughly a sixth seen once. Sequencing was performed on naive CD8+ T cells from blood, with Jurkat cell RNA spiked in. The receptors shown here come from a human donor in good health. Some libraries in this study had Jurkat cell RNA spiked in. The CDR3 runs from the conserved cysteine through the conserved F or W. D genes are given only for firm matches. The size of a clone is reported for some rows only, either as once, few or many, or as a class for expanded clones.

CDR3aa: CASSSGFYEQYF; CDR3nt: TGCGCCAGCAGCAGCGGGTTCTACGAGCAGTACTTC; v_gene: TRBV5-1; j_gene: TRBJ2-7; abundance: many; d_gene: .
CDR3aa: CASSLSASGSGETQYF; CDR3nt: TGTGCCAGCAGTTTATCTGCCAGCGGGAGCGGAGAGACCCAGTACTTC; v_gene: TRBV28; j_gene: TRBJ2-5; abundance: medium-sized; d_gene: TRBD2
CDR3aa: CASSYTGGAGRPQHF; CDR3nt: TGTGCCAGCAGCTATACAGGGGGCGCGGGGCGGCCCCAGCATTTT; v_gene: TRBV5-6; j_gene: TRBJ1-5; abundance: .; d_gene: TRBD1
CDR3aa: CATSREGLESYNEQFF; CDR3nt: TGTGCCACCAGCAGAGAAGGACTAGAGTCCTACAATGAGCAGTTCTTC; v_gene: TRBV15; j_gene: TRBJ2-1; abundance: .; d_gene: TRBD2
CDR3aa: CASRYATGDTGELFF; CDR3nt: TGTGCCAGCAGATACGCGACAGGGGACACCGGGGAGCTGTTTTTT; v_gene: TRBV27; j_gene: TRBJ2-2; abundance: .; d_gene: TRBD1
CDR3aa: CSVEDDNYSNTGELFF; CDR3nt: TGCAGCGTTGAAGATGACAACTACTCGAACACCGGGGAGCTGTTTTTT; v_gene: TRBV29-1; j_gene: TRBJ2-2; abundance: medium-sized; d_gene: .
CDR3aa: CASSPGPDYEQYF; CDR3nt: TGTGCCAGCAGCCCTGGACCGGACTACGAGCAGTACTTC; v_gene: TRBV11-2; j_gene: TRBJ2-7; abundance: many; d_gene: .
CDR3aa: CASSQDRGNYGYTF; CDR3nt: TGTGCCAGCAGCCAAGATCGGGGTAACTATGGCTACACCTTC; v_gene: TRBV3-1; j_gene: TRBJ1-2; abundance: medium-sized; d_gene: .
CDR3aa: CASSYSISGGAYEQYF; CDR3nt: TGTGCCAGCAGTTACTCGATTTCGGGTGGGGCCTACGAGCAGTACTTC; v_gene: TRBV6-6; j_gene: TRBJ2-7; abundance: many; d_gene: .
CDR3aa: CATSDMGFDAQYF; CDR3nt: TGTGCCACCAGTGATATGGGGTTTGATGCGCAGTATTTT; v_gene: TRBV24-1; j_gene: TRBJ2-3; abundance: medium-sized; d_gene: .
CDR3aa: CASRFDSYNYGYTF; CDR3nt: TGTGCCAGCAGATTCGACAGCTACAACTATGGCTACACCTTC; v_gene: TRBV28; j_gene: TRBJ1-2; abundance: many; d_gene: .
CDR3aa: CASSLARATSGANVLTF; CDR3nt: TGTGCCAGCAGTTTGGCACGCGCAACCTCTGGGGCCAACGTCCTGACTTTC; v_gene: TRBV12-3/TRBV12-4; j_gene: TRBJ2-6; abundance: many; d_gene: .
CDR3aa: CASSLSPGQETQYF; CDR3nt: TGTGCCAGCAGCTTGTCGCCAGGACAAGAGACCCAGTACTTC; v_gene: TRBV5-5; j_gene: TRBJ2-5; abundance: medium-sized; d_gene: .
CDR3aa: CASSTTSGSGSWADTQYF; CDR3nt: TGTGCCAGCAGCACGACTAGCGGGAGTGGTAGTTGGGCAGATACGCAGTATTTT; v_gene: TRBV13; j_gene: TRBJ2-3; abundance: medium-sized; d_gene: TRBD2